This is a list of T cell receptor beta chains from one sample in a study of cytomegalovirus exposure and HLA in healthy donors. Libraries were prepared by immunoSEQ multiplex PCR; TCRdb keeps only in-frame clonotypes and omits some of them. The sample table includes 65,000 to 90,000 clones. The specimen sequenced was PBMCs. The receptors stem from a man between 40 and 49 years old in good health and CMV-seronegative. Both conserved end residues are trimmed from each CDR3. The order of the fields is V gene, CDR3 protein.

TRBV9,ASSVDGTGGYNEQF
TRBV28,ASSVVGVLEQY
TRBV19,ASSTTGTGGGSPLH
TRBV6-5,ASSRGTEAF
TRBV5-6,ASSLDIMNTEAF
TRBV6-5,ASNPRGASSQPQH
TRBV6-1,ASSEGRDTGELF
TRBV7-2,ASSKGDSGSYNEQF
TRBV7-9,ASSPSTRREQF
TRBV4-1,ASSHPDRGGQPQH
TRBV29-1,SVEEGLAEHNEQF
TRBV18,ASSPDATGGRGAF
TRBV28,ASSSYRYEQY
TRBV28,ASSQARELAYTEAF
TRBV19,ASRAGSLMNTEAF
TRBV9,ASARQENYGYT
TRBV25-1,ASSEYNREVTEAF
TRBV19,ASSKLIAGVTGELF
TRBV6-1,ASSGTGSNQPQH
TRBV19,ASSPDGLYTDTQY
TRBV7-2,ASSSRGLGKNIQY
TRBV9,ASSAVGGLYTGELF
TRBV10-3,AISELEAGVGANVLT
TRBV29-1,SVGTHNEQF
TRBV5-6,ASSFYMNTEAF
TRBV5-1,ASSLRAPPNYEQY
TRBV7-3,ASSSTAATYFTGEQF
TRBV29-1,SVRADRDGNTIY
TRBV6-4,ASSDATGVGEQF
TRBV4-1,ASSQGRGGQLVADTQY
TRBV30,AWRLAGSTDTQY
TRBV4-1,ASSPKNRDSYEQY
TRBV19,ASSITTGETQY
TRBV9,ASSVDGRGISTDTQY
TRBV5-4,ASSTYRQENSLNTEAF
TRBV7-6,ASSLMPGNTGELF
TRBV7-3,ASSVSGVADTQY
TRBV9,ASSASLPSSPLH
TRBV18,ASSLGTPGQGAYEQY
TRBV5-1,ASSLTGGVYEQY
TRBV11-2,ASSLRGMNTEAF
TRBV7-9,ASSVGGYEQY
TRBV19,ASSYSLGDQSQH
TRBV28,ASSGDSGNQPQH
TRBV19,ASSLGGNTEAF
TRBV30,AWSQDRGYEQY
TRBV14,ASSQVRPTQETQY
TRBV19,ASSTSRQGTGNTEAF
TRBV9,ASSARQGQGDSPLH
TRBV7-3,ASSPGAGKEEQY
TRBV6-1,ASSESRGSNSPLH
TRBV6-6,ASSPLQGLQETQY